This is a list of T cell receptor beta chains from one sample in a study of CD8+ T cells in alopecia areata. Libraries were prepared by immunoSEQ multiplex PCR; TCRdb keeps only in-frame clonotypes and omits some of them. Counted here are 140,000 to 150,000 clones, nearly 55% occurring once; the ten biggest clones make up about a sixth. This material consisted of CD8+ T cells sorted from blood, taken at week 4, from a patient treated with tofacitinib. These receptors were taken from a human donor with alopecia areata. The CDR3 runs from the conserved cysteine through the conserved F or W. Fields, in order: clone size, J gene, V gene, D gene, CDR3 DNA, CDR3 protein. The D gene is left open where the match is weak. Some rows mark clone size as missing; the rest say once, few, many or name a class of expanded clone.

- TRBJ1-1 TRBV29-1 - TGCAGCGTTGAAGCTCCACCGGAAGAAGCTTTCTTT CSVEAPPEEAFF
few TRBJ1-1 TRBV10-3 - TGTGCCATCAGTGACTTTAACACTGAAGCTTTCTTT CAISDFNTEAFF
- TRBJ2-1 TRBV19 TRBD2 TGTGCCACCAACGGACTAGCGGGGGGGTGGTACAATGAGCAGTTCTTC CATNGLAGGWYNEQFF
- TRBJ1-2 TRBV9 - TGTGCCAGCAGCGTAGGGAGCTCAGCGGATGGCTACACCTTC CASSVGSSADGYTF
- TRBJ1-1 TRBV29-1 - TGCAGCGTTGAAGAGGAGAACACTGAAGCTTTCTTT CSVEEENTEAFF
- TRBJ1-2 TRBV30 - TGTGCCTTTGAAAGTAGAGGCTACACCTTC CAFESRGYTF
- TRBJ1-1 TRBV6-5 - TGTGCCAGTAGTCTAGAGGGTATGAACACTGAAGCTTTCTTT CASSLEGMNTEAFF
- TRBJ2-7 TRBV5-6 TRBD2 TGTGCCAGCAGCTGGCAGAGCGGGGGCCATATCTACGAGCAGTACTTC CASSWQSGGHIYEQYF
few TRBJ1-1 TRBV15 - TGTGCCACCAGACCAGGGTTACCCACTGAAGCTTTCTTT CATRPGLPTEAFF
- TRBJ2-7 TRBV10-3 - TGTGCCATCAGTGACTCTCCCTACGAGCAGTACTTC CAISDSPYEQYF
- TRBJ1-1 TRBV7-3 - TGTGCCAGCAGCTTAGTCGGCGACATGAACACTGAAGCTTTCTTT CASSLVGDMNTEAFF
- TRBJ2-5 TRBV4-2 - TGTGCCAGCAGCCAAGAATGGGGGCCGGAGACCCAGTACTTC CASSQEWGPETQYF
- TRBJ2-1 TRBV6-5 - TGTGCCAGCAGGGGCTCCTACAATGAGCAGTTCTTC CASRGSYNEQFF
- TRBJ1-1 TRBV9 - TGTGCCAGCAGCGTAGCCCTGGGGGACACTGAAGCTTTCTTT CASSVALGDTEAFF
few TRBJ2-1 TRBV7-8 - TGTGCCAGCAGCTTAAGCCCCCGGCGGGTGGCCTACAATGAGCAGTTCTTC CASSLSPRRVAYNEQFF
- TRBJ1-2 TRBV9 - TGTGCCAGCAGCCTGGGGAGGGATGGAGGTAACTATGGCTACACCTTC CASSLGRDGGNYGYTF
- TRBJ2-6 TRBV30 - TGTGCCTGGACTCCCTATCTCTCTGGGGCCAACGTCCTGACTTTC CAWTPYLSGANVLTF
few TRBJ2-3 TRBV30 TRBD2 TGTGCCTGGAGTGCGACTAGCCTCGTCGATACGCAGTATTTT CAWSATSLVDTQYF
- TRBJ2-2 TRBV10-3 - TGTGCCATCAGTGAGTCTAGCAACACCGGGGAGCTGTTTTTT CAISESSNTGELFF
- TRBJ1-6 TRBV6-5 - TGTGCCACCTCAGGGGCAGGGGACAATTCACCCCTCCACTTT CATSGAGDNSPLHF
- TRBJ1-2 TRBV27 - TGTGCCAGCAGTTTCGGGGGAAGGGGGTATGGCTACACCTTC CASSFGGRGYGYTF
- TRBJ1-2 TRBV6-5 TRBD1 TGTGCCAGCAGCTTATACAGGGGGAAGGGGTATGGCTACACCTTC CASSLYRGKGYGYTF
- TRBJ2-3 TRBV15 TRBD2 TGTGCCACCAGCAGCAAGCCTATTACTAGCGGCGGCATGTATACGCAGTATTTT CATSSKPITSGGMYTQYF
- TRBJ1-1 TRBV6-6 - TGTGCCTGCTGGGGTTCTGAAGCTTTCTTT CACWGSEAFF
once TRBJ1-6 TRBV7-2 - TGTGCCAGCAGCTACGGGCGGGGGGTAACGCGGCAGTCACCCCTCCACTTT CASSYGRGVTRQSPLHF
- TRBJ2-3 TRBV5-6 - TGTGCCAGCAGCTTGGACGTCTCAGGGCAAGCAGATACGCAGTATTTT CASSLDVSGQADTQYF
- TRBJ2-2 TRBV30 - TGTGCCTGGGACCGGGACCGAAACACCGGGGAGCTGTTTTTT CAWDRDRNTGELFF
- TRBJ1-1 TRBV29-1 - TGCAGCGTTGAAGTCTTTAGGGAGGGCTCTGAAGCTTTCTTT CSVEVFREGSEAFF
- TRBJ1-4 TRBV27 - TGTGCCAGCAGTTTAACGGCTACAACTAATGAAAAACTGTTTTTT CASSLTATTNEKLFF
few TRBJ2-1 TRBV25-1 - TGTGCCAGCAGTGAATATGATGGGGAATCCTACAATGAGCAGTTCTTC CASSEYDGESYNEQFF